This T cell receptor (beta chain) was identified in a study of T cell changes during pregnancy in multiple sclerosis. V lost 3 bases, J lost 3 bases, and 18 bases lay in between. The V gene's germline CDR1 is MNHEY and CDR2 SMNVEV (reference sequence). There are 18 residues in the CDR3. The table came from immunoSEQ multiplex PCR; TCRdb's copy has only in-frame clones and leaves some out. The sample carries tens of thousands of clones, approximately 87% recorded once. This clone has a single count. V is TRBV27 and J is TRBJ1-6; no firm D call. The source of this sequence is a human donor whose cells served as feeder cells for cultures in a pregnancy study. Sequencing was done on a sample of peripheral blood from another person, used as feeder cells. The CDR3 reads CASSFARPKPLYNSPLHF. The CDR3 nucleotides are TGTGCCAGCAGTTTTGCTAGACCGAAACCTCTCTATAATTCACCCCTCCACTTT.